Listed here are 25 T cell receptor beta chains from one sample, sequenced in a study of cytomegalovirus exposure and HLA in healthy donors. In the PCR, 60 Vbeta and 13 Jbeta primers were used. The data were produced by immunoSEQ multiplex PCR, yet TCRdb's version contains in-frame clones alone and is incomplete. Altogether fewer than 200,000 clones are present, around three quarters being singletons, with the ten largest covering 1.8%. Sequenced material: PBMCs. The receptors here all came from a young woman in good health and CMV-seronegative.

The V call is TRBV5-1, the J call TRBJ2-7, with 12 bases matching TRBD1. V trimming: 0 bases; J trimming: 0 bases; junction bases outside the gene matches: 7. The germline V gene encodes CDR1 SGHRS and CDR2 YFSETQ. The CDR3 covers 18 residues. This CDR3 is CASSLEGQGAEISYEQYF. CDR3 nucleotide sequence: TGCGCCAGCAGCTTGGAGGGACAGGGGGCGGAAATCTCCTACGAGCAGTACTTC.

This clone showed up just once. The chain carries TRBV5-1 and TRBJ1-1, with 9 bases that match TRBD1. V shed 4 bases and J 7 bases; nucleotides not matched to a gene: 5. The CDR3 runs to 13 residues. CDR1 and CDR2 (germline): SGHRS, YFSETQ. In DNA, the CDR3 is TGCGCCAGCAGCCTGGACAGGGGAGGTGAAGCTTTCTTT. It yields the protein CASSLDRGGEAFF.

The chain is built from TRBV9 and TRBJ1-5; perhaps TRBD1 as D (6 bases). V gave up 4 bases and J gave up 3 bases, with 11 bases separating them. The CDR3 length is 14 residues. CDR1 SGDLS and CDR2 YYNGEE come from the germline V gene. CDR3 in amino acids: CASSPRDNNQPQHF. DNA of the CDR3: TGTGCCAGCAGCCCCCGGGACAACAATCAGCCCCAGCATTTT.

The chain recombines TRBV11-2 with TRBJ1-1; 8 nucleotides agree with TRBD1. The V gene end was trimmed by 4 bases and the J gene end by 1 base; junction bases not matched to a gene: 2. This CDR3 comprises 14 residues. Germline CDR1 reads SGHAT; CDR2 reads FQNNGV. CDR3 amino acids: CASSSDRANTEAFF. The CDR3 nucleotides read TGTGCCAGCAGCTCGGACAGGGCGAACACTGAAGCTTTCTTT.

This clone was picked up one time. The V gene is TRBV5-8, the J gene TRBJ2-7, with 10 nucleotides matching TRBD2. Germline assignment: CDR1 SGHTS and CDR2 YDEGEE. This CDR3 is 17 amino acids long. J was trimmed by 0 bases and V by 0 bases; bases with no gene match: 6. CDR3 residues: CASSLARTSGSSYEQYF. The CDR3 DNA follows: TGTGCCAGCAGCTTGGCGCGGACTAGCGGAAGCTCCTACGAGCAGTACTTC.

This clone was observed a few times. This CDR3 reads CAISRPGQGAGEQYF. The DNA for the CDR3 is TGTGCCATCAGTCGCCCGGGACAGGGGGCGGGGGAGCAGTACTTC. The V and J genes are TRBV10-3 and TRBJ2-7; TRBD1 agrees at 12 bases. The CDR3 loop spans 15 amino acids. V gave up 5 bases and J gave up 7 bases; unmatched junction bases: 9. CDR1 is ENHRY, CDR2 SYGVKD, per germline.

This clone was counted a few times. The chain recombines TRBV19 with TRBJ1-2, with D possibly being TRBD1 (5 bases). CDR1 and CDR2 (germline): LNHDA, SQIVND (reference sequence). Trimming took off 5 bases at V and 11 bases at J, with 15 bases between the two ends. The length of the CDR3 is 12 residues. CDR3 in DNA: TGTGCCAGTAGTTCCTCCCGACAGACTTACACCTTC. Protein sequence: CASSSSRQTYTF.

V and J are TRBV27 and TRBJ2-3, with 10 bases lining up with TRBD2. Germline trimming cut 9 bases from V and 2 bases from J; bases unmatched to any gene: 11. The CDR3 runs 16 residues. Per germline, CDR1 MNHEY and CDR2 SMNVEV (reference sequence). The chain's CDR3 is CARPNLSGRATDTQYF. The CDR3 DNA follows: TGTGCCAGACCTAACCTCAGCGGGAGGGCCACAGATACGCAGTATTTT.

The CDR3 DNA sequence: TGTGCCAGCAGCTTTACTAGCGGGGGGGCCCTGACAGATACGCAGTATTTT. It codes for CASSFTSGGALTDTQYF. V and J are TRBV11-1 and TRBJ2-3, with 13 positions matching TRBD2. Trimming removed 3 bases from V and 3 bases from J; junction bases left unmatched: 6. Germline V gene data show CDR1 as SGHAT and CDR2 as FQDESV (reference sequence). CDR3 length: 17 amino acids. The full variable domain, with the rest looked up from reference TRBV11-1 and TRBJ2-3, is EAEVAQSPRYKITEKSQAVAFWCDPISGHATLYWYRQILGQGPELLVQFQDESVVDDSQLPKDRFSAERLKGVDSTLKIQPAELGDSAMYLCASSFTSGGALTDTQYFGPGTRLTVL.

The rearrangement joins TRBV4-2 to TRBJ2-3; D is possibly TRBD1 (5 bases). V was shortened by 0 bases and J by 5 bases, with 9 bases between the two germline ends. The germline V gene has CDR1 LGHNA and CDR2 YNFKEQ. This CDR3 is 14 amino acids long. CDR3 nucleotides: TGTGCCAGCAGCCAAGATCTAGGGGAAGATACGCAGTATTTT. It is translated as CASSQDLGEDTQYF.

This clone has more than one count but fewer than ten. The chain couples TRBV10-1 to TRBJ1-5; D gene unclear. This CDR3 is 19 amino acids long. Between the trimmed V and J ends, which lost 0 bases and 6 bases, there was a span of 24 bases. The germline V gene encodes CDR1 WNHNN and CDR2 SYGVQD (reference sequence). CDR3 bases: TGCGCCAGCAGTGAGTCTCTAGCTTGTCGGTGGTCAGGATCTCAGCCCCAGCATTTT. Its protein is CASSESLACRWSGSQPQHF.

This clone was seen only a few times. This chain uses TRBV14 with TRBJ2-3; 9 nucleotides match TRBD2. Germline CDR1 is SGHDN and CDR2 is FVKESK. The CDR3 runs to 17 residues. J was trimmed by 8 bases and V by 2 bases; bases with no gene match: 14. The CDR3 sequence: CASSQLWAGGPGGTQYF. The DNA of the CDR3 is TGTGCCAGCAGCCAATTGTGGGCGGGAGGGCCGGGGGGTACGCAGTATTTT.

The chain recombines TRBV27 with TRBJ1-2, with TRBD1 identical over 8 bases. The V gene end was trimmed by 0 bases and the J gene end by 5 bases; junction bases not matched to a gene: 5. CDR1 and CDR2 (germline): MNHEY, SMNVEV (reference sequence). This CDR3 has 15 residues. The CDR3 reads CASSLSAGGLYGYTF. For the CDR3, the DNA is TGTGCCAGCAGTTTATCGGCAGGGGGCTTGTATGGCTACACCTTC.

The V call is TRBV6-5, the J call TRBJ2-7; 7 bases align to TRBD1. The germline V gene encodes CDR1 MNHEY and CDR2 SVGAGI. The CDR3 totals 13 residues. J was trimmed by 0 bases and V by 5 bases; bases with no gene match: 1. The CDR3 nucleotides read TGTGCCAGCAGTAGGACAGGCTCCTACGAGCAGTACTTC. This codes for CASSRTGSYEQYF.

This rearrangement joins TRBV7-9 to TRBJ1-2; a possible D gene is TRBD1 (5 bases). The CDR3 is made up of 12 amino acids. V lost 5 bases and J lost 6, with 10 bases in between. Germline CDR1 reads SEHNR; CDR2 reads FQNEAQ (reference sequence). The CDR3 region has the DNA TGTGCCAGCAGCCGGAGCAGGGATGGCTACACCTTC. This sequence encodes CASSRSRDGYTF.

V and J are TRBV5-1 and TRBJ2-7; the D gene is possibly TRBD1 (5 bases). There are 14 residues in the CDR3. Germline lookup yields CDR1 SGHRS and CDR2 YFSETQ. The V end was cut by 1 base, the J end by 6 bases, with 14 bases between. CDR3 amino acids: CASSLRGIPSEQYF. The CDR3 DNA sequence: TGCGCCAGCAGCTTGAGGGGTATTCCCTCCGAGCAGTACTTC.

The CDR3 bases are TGTGCCAGCTCACGGCAGGGAAGCTCCTACGAGCAGTACTTC. It is translated as CASSRQGSSYEQYF. This chain joins TRBV18 and TRBJ2-7, with a tentative D call TRBD1 (5 bases). The CDR3 extends over 14 amino acids. Germline V CDR1 and CDR2: KGHSH, LQKENI. Trimming took 4 bases from V and 0 from J, leaving 10 bases between them.

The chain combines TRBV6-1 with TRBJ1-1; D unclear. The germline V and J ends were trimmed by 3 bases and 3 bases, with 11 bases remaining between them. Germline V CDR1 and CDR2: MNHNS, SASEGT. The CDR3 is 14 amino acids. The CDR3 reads CASSDWSVYTEAFF. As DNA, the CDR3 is TGTGCCAGCAGTGATTGGAGCGTCTACACTGAAGCTTTCTTT.

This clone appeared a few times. In nucleotides, the CDR3 is TGCGCCAGCAGCTCACTAGCGACTAATGAAAAACTGTTTTTT. It yields the protein CASSSLATNEKLFF. The J gene is TRBJ1-4, the V gene TRBV5-1, with D unclear. The CDR3 length is 14 residues. Germline V CDR1 and CDR2: SGHRS, YFSETQ. Trimming pared 3 bases from V and 2 bases from J, leaving 8 bases between. Full variable domain (missing parts from reference TRBV5-1 and TRBJ1-4): KAGVTQTPRYLIKTRGQQVTLSCSPISGHRSVSWYQQTPGQGLQFLFEYFSETQRNKGNFPGRFSGRQFSNSRSEMNVSTLELGDSALYLCASSSLATNEKLFFGSGTQLSVL.

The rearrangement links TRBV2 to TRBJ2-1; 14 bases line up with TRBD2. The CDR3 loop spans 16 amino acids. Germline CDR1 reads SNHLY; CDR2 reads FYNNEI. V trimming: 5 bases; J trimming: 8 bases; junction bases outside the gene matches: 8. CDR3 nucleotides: TGTGCCAGCAGTCCTAGACTAGCGGGAGGGCCTTATGAGCAGTTCTTC. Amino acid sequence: CASSPRLAGGPYEQFF.

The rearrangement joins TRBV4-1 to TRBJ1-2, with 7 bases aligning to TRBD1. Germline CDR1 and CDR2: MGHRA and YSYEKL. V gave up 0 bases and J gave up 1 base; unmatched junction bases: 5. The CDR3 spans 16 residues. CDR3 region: CASSQDLAGGNYGYTF. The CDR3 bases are TGCGCCAGCAGCCAAGATCTGGCAGGGGGTAACTATGGCTACACCTTC.

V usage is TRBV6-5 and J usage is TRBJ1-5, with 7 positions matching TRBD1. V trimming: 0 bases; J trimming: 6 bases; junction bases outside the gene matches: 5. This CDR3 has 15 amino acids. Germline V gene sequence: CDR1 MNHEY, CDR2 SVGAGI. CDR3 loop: CASSYSQGDSQPQHF. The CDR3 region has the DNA TGTGCCAGCAGTTACTCGCAGGGGGATAGTCAGCCCCAGCATTTT.

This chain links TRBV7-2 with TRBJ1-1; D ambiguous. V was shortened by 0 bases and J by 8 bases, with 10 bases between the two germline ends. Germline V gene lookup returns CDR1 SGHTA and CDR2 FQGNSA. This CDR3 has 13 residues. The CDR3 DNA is TGTGCCAGCAGCTTAGCTGTCAGAGGGGAAGCTTTCTTT. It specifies CASSLAVRGEAFF. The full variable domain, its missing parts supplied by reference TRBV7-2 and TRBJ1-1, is GAGVSQSPSNKVTEKGKDVELRCDPISGHTALYWYRQSLGQGLEFLIYFQGNSAPDKSGLPSDRFSAERTGGSVSTLTIQRTQQEDSAVYLCASSLAVRGEAFFGQGTRLTVV.

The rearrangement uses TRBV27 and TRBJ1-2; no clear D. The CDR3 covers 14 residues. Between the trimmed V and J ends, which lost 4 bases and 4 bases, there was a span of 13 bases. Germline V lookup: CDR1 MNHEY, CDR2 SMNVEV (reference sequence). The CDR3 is CASSSPQQPYGYTF. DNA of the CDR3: TGTGCCAGCAGTTCGCCCCAACAGCCCTATGGCTACACCTTC.

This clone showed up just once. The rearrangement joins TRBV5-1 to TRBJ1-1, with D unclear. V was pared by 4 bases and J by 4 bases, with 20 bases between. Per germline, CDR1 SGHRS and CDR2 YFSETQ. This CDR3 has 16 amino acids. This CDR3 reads CASSPLGDVGGTEAFF. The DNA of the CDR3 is TGCGCCAGCAGCCCCTTGGGCGACGTCGGTGGCACTGAAGCTTTCTTT.